The 10 T cell receptor beta chains reported below all come from one sample, sequenced in a study of control samples from healthy donors and cancer patients (dated by TCRdb to the early 2020s). Libraries were prepared through the immunoSEQ multiplex PCR assay. This is the immuneACCESS table as TCRdb keeps it, with only in-frame sequences that have V and J called. A part of the clones is gone; compared with another copy, unresolved V genes explain less than half, and the rest is unexplained. The sample table contains some 90,000 clones; only one count was recorded for approximately 88% of them. The top ten clones comprise less than 9% of the sample. The source material was blood. All receptors derive from a woman aged 55-70 years in good health.

The chain has TRBV7-2 and TRBJ2-6; TRBD1 matches 7 bases. The CDR3 loop spans 15 amino acids. Germline values: CDR1 SGHTA, CDR2 FQGNSA. V shed 5 bases and J 4 bases; nucleotides not matched to a gene: 5. CDR3 in amino acids: CASSQGVGGANVLTF. In DNA, the CDR3 is TGTGCCAGCAGCCAGGGGGTGGGCGGGGCCAACGTCCTGACTTTC.

Details on this clone: Mismatch with germline at one junction end may stem from a read error. The chain links TRBV28 to TRBJ1-6, with D uncertain. The CDR3 is made up of 12 amino acids. Germline V gene sequence: CDR1 MDHEN, CDR2 SYDVKM. The CDR3, as DNA: TGTGCCAGCAGTTTTTATGTTTCACCCCCCCACTTT. This sequence encodes CASSFYVSPPHF. The full variable domain, rest sourced from reference TRBV28 and TRBJ1-6, is DVKVTQSSRYLVKRTGEKVFLECVQDMDHENMFWYRQDPGLGLRLIYFSYDVKMKEKGDIPEGYSVSREKKERFSLILESASTNQTSMYLCASSFYVSPPHFGNGTRLTVT.

This chain links TRBV5-5 with TRBJ2-7; D call uncertain. Germline values: CDR1 SGHKS, CDR2 YYEKEE (reference sequence). The V and J ends lost 0 bases and 2 bases respectively, with 15 bases between them. The CDR3 is 16 residues long. This chain's CDR3 is CASSLAKRNLPYEQYF. The CDR3 nucleotides are TGTGCCAGCAGCTTGGCCAAGCGCAATCTTCCCTACGAGCAGTACTTC.

The chain is built from TRBV18 and TRBJ1-1; 7 bases map to TRBD1. The CDR3 contains 14 residues. Trimming cost V 5 bases and J 4 bases; bases outside gene matches: 7. CDR1 KGHSH and CDR2 LQKENI come from the germline V gene. The CDR3 DNA follows: TGTGCCAGCTCAGAAACACAGGGGTCCACTGAAGCTTTCTTT. Translated, it gives CASSETQGSTEAFF.

CDR3 residues: CASKLGGNQPQHF. CDR3 in DNA: TGTGCCAGCAAATTAGGGGGGAATCAGCCCCAGCATTTT. The chain recombines TRBV2 with TRBJ1-5, with a possible D match to TRBD1 (6 bases). The CDR3 covers 13 residues. CDR1 is SNHLY, CDR2 FYNNEI, per germline. The V gene lost 7 bases and the J gene lost 4 bases, with 11 bases spanning the gap.

The gene calls are TRBV23-1 and TRBJ2-3, with TRBD2 identical over 15 bases. TRBV23-1 is an ORF for which the function is uncertain. The CDR3 has 17 amino acids. J was trimmed by 2 bases and V by 7 bases; bases with no gene match: 7. The CDR3: CASNHRTSGRVTDTQYF. CDR3 in DNA: TGCGCCAGCAACCACAGGACTAGCGGGAGGGTCACAGATACGCAGTATTTT.

This clone has only one observation. The chain carries TRBV6-5 and TRBJ2-7; TRBD2 matches 8 bases. The junction had 1 base not matched to a gene; V was cut back by 0 bases and J by 3 bases. Germline CDR1 MNHEY, CDR2 SVGAGI. CDR3 length: 14 amino acids. This CDR3 reads CASSYSLAGYEQYF. The CDR3 DNA is TGTGCCAGCAGTTACTCCCTAGCGGGCTACGAGCAGTACTTC.

V gene TRBV12-3 or TRBV12-4 combines with J gene TRBJ1-1; D is uncertain. CDR3 length: 13 residues. The V and J ends lost 4 bases and 1 base respectively, with 7 bases between them. CDR3 in DNA: TGTGCCAGCAGTTGGGCGGGGAACACTGAAGCTTTCTTT. Residues: CASSWAGNTEAFF.

This chain connects TRBV2 to TRBJ1-1, with TRBD1 identical over 7 bases. With V trimmed by 5 bases and J by 6 bases, 6 bases remained unmatched. Germline values: CDR1 SNHLY, CDR2 FYNNEI. The CDR3 spans 13 residues. CDR3 bases: TGTGCCAGCAGTCCAGGGGGGAGTGCTGAAGCTTTCTTT. Its protein product is CASSPGGSAEAFF. Supplemented by reference TRBV2 and TRBJ1-1, the full variable domain reads EPEVTQTPSHQVTQMGQEVILRCVPISNHLYFYWYRQILGQKVEFLVSFYNNEISEKSEIFDDQFSVERPDGSNFTLKIRSTKLEDSAMYFCASSPGGSAEAFFGQGTRLTVV.

V gene TRBV3-1 (or the pseudogene TRBV3-2) combines with J gene TRBJ1-2; 8 bases align to TRBD1. V lost 1 base, J lost 8 bases, and 12 bases stayed unmatched. CDR1 and CDR2 from the germline V gene are LGHDT and YNNKEL (reference sequence). The CDR3 sequence is 16 residues long. The CDR3 is CASSQVSGGAYRGYTF. The CDR3 nucleotides read TGTGCCAGCAGCCAAGTGTCAGGGGGCGCCTATCGGGGCTACACCTTC.